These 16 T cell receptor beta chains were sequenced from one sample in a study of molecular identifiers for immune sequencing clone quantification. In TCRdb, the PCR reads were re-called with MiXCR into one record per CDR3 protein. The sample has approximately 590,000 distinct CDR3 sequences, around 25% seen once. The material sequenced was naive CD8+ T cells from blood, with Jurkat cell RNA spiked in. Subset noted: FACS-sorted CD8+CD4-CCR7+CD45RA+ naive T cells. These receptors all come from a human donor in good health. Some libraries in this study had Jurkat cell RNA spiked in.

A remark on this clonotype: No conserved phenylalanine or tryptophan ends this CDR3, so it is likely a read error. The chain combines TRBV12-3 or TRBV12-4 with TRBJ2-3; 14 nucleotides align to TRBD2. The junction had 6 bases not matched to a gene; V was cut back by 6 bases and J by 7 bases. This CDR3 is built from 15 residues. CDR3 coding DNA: TGTGCCAGCAGGGGGACTAGCGGGGGTTTTAATACGCAGTATTCT. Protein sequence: CASRGTSGGFNTQYS.

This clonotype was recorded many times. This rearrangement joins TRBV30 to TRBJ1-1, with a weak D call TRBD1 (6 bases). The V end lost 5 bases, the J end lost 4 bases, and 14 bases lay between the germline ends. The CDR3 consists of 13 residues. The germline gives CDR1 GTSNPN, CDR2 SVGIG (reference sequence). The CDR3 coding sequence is TGTGCCTGGGCCTACAGGGACGGCACTGAAGCTTTCTTT. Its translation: CAWAYRDGTEAFF.

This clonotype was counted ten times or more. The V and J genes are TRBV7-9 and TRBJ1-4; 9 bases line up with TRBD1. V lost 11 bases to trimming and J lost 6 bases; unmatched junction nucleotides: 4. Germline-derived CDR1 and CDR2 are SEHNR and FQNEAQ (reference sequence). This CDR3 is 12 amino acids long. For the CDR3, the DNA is TGTGCCTGCCGGACAGGGGATGAAAAACTGTTTTTT. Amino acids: CACRTGDEKLFF.

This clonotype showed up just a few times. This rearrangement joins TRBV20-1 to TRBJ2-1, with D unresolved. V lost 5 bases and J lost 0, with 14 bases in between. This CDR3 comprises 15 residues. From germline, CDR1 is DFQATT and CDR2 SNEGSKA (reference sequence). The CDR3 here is CSAGPHISSYNEQFF. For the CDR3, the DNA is TGCAGTGCTGGCCCACATATCTCCTCCTACAATGAGCAGTTCTTC.

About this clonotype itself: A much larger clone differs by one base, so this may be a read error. CDR3 amino acids: CSAIPGLGNTQYF. The CDR3 nucleotides are TGCAGTGCTATCCCGGGACTAGGAAATACGCAGTATTTT. This chain links TRBV20-1 with TRBJ2-3, with 8 bases fitting TRBD2. The germline gives CDR1 DFQATT, CDR2 SNEGSKA (reference sequence). Losses at the gene ends were 4 bases for V and 7 bases for J; bases not matched to a gene: 7. CDR3 size: 13 residues.

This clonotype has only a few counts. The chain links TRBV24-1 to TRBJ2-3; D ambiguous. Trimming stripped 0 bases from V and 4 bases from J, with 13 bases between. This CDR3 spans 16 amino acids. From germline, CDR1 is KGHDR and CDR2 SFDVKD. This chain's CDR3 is CATSDLDDHPPDTQYF. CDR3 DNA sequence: TGTGCCACCAGTGATTTGGACGATCACCCCCCAGATACGCAGTATTTT.

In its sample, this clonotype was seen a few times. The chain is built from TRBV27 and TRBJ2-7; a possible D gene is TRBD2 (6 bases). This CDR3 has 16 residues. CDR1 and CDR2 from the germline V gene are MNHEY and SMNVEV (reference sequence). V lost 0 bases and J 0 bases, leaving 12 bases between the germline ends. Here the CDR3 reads CASSLSAVGSSYEQYF. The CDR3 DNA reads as TGTGCCAGCAGTTTATCGGCCGTCGGGAGCTCCTACGAGCAGTACTTC.

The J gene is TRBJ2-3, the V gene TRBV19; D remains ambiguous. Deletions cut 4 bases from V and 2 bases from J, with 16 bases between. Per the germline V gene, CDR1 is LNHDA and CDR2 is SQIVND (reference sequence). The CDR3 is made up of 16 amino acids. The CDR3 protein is CASSTPQDLHTDTQYF. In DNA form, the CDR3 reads TGTGCCAGTAGTACCCCCCAAGACCTTCACACAGATACGCAGTATTTT.

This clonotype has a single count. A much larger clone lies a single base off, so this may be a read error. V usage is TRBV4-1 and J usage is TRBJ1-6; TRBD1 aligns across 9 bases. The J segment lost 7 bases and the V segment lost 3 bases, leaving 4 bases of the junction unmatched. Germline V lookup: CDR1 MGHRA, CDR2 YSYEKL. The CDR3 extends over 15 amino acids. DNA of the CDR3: TGCGCCAGCAGCCAGGGACAGGGTGACAATTCACCCCTCCACTTT. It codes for CASSQGQGDNSPLHF.

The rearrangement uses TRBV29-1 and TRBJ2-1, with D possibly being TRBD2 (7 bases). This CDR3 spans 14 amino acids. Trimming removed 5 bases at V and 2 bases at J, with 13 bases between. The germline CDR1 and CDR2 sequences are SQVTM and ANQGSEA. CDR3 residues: CSVLLGGAYNEQFF. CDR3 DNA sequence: TGCAGCGTTCTTCTAGGGGGGGCCTACAATGAGCAGTTCTTC.

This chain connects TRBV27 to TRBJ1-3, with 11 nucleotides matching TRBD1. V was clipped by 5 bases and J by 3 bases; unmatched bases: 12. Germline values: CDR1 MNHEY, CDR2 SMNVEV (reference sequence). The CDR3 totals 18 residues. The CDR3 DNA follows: TGTGCCAGCAGTACGTCCGGGACAGGGGGACCAGGTGGAAACACCATATATTTT. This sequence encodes CASSTSGTGGPGGNTIYF.

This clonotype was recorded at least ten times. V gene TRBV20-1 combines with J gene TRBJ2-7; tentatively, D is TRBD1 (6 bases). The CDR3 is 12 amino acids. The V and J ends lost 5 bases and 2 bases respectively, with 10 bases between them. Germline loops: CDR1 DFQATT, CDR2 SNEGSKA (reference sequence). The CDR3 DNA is TGCAGTGCTTTGGACAGTGCCTACGAGCAGTACTTC. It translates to CSALDSAYEQYF.

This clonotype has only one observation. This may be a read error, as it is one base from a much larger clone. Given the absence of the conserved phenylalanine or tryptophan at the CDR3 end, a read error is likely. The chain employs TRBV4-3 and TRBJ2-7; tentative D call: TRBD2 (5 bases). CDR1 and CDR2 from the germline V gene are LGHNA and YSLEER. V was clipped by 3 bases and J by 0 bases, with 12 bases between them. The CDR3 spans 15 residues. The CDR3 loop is CASSQDRDSSYEQYL. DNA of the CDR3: TGCGCCAGCAGCCAGGACCGGGATAGCTCCTACGAGCAGTACCTC.

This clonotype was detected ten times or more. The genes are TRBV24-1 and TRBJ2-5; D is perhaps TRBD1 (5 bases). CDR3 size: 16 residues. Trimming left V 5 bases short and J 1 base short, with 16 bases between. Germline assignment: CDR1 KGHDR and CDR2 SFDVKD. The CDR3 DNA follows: TGTGCCACCAGTGCCCCTAGACAGAATACCCAAGAGACCCAGTACTTC. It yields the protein CATSAPRQNTQETQYF.

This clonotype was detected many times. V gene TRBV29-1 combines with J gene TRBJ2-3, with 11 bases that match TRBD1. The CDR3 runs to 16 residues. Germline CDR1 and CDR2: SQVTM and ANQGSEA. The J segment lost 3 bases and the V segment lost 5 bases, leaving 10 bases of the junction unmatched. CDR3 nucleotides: TGCAGCGTTTTCCTTGGGACAGGGGGGTGGACAGATACGCAGTATTTT. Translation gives CSVFLGTGGWTDTQYF.

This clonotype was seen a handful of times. Written as DNA, the CDR3 is TGTGCCAGCAGTTTAGTGGGGGATAGCGGTCAGCCCCAGCATTTT. This codes for CASSLVGDSGQPQHF. The chain joins TRBV28 to TRBJ1-5, with D possibly TRBD1 on 5 matching bases. Trimming removed 2 bases at V and 6 bases at J, with 14 bases between. This CDR3 spans 15 amino acids. Germline loops: CDR1 MDHEN, CDR2 SYDVKM.